This T cell receptor beta chain came from a study of blood T cell repertoires in COVID-19. Study-level information: COVID-19 samples from acute and convalescent phases originated in the United States, Italy and Spain. T cells, B-cell-depleted T cells, or PBMCs supplied cDNA or gDNA.

Under the authors' procedure: Nucleated cell counts were estimated from reference gene primer amplification. This table comes from immunoSEQ multiplex PCR, and its TCRdb copy is limited to in-frame clones, with some not included. V and J calls and clone size are given by that table; D and trimming were obtained from the DNA. The top ten clones hold around 2.5% of a sample with 62,000 or so clones, around 87% of them seen once. Deletions cut 1 base from V and 0 bases from J, with 7 bases between. Germline V CDR1 and CDR2: LGHNA, YNFKEQ. This CDR3 has 15 amino acids. The table lists this clone with a count of one. Other nucleotide sequences in the sample specify the same CDR3.

J is TRBJ2-1 and V is TRBV4-2; D is possibly TRBD1 (5 bases). Sequencing input: peripheral blood. The TCR comes from a man aged 50-60 years with acute or convalescent COVID-19. The CDR3 bases are TGTGCCAGCAGCCAAGGGGGCAGCTCCTACAATGAGCAGTTCTTC. Translated, it gives CASSQGGSSYNEQFF.